The rows below give T cell receptor beta chains drawn from one sample of a study of blood T cells in healthy people across ages. TCRdb re-analysed the 5' RACE reads in MiXCR, keeping a single row per CDR3 protein. This sample yields about 1.5 million distinct CDR3 sequences, of which 40% to 50% are seen a single time; less than 8% belongs to the top ten. Sequenced sample: blood. Receptors originate from a woman aged 18-35 years in good health. The CDR3 runs from the conserved cysteine through the conserved F or W. D genes are given only for firm matches. Clone size is shown for a subset of rows, as once, few, many or a class of expanded clone.

abundance	v_gene	d_gene	j_gene	CDR3aa	CDR3nt
few	TRBV10-2	-	TRBJ2-6	CASRVGSFGANVLTF	TGCGCCAGCAGGGTCGGGAGCTTTGGGGCCAACGTCCTGACTTTC
-	TRBV25-1	-	TRBJ2-1	CASTAAEAYNEQFF	TGTGCCAGCACGGCCGCCGAGGCGTACAATGAGCAGTTCTTC
-	TRBV28	-	TRBJ2-7	CASSLWASESHEQYF	TGTGCCAGCAGTTTGTGGGCTAGCGAGTCCCACGAGCAGTACTTC
-	TRBV25-1	-	TRBJ1-1	CASSDLDVKVNTEAFF	TGTGCCAGCAGTGATCTTGACGTTAAGGTGAACACTGAAGCTTTCTTT
-	TRBV6-6	TRBD1	TRBJ1-2	CASRPRQGGLGYTF	TGTGCCAGCAGACCACGACAGGGCGGGTTGGGCTACACCTTC
few	TRBV28	-	TRBJ2-4	CASYSQGGGPSRPIQYF	TGTGCCAGCTACAGTCAAGGGGGAGGGCCCTCCCGGCCCATTCAGTACTTC
-	TRBV9	-	TRBJ1-5	CASSVGGSDQPQHF	TGTGCCAGCAGCGTCGGGGGCTCCGATCAGCCCCAGCATTTT
-	TRBV14	-	TRBJ2-7	CASSQDLRGQQYF	TGTGCCAGCAGCCAAGATCTCCGGGGGCAGCAGTACTTC
few	TRBV6-6	TRBD1	TRBJ2-7	CASSTSTGTYEQYF	TGTGCCAGCAGCACTTCGACAGGGACCTACGAGCAGTACTTC
-	TRBV5-1	TRBD1	TRBJ2-5	CASRSGQGSDEQYF	TGCGCCAGCAGGTCGGGACAGGGTAGTGATGAGCAGTACTTC
-	TRBV3-1	-	TRBJ2-5	CASSQDWRALETQYF	TGTGCCAGCAGCCAAGATTGGCGGGCACTCGAGACCCAGTACTTC
-	TRBV14	TRBD1	TRBJ1-2	CASSPQGASGYTF	TGTGCCAGCAGCCCACAGGGGGCGAGTGGCTACACCTTC
-	TRBV11-2	TRBD2	TRBJ2-7	CASSLDTASGIYEQYF	TGTGCCAGCAGCTTAGATACGGCTAGCGGGATCTACGAGCAGTACTTC
-	TRBV7-9	-	TRBJ2-3	CASSANMRADTQYF	TGTGCCAGCAGCGCCAATATGAGGGCAGATACGCAGTATTTT
-	TRBV28	TRBD1	TRBJ1-2	CASRDIRQGLLGNGYTF	TGTGCCAGCAGGGACATCCGACAGGGGCTATTGGGTAATGGCTACACCTTC
-	TRBV4-2	TRBD1	TRBJ1-2	CASSQDLRGLYGYIF	TGTGCCAGCAGCCAAGATCTAAGGGGGCTCTATGGCTACATCTTC
-	TRBV6-1	TRBD2	TRBJ2-3	CASSKEAGVADTQYF	TGTGCCAGCAGCAAGGAGGCGGGAGTCGCGGATACGCAGTATTTT
-	TRBV5-1	TRBD1	TRBJ2-7	CASSPRQGVNEQYF	TGCGCCAGCAGCCCCCGACAGGGTGTGAACGAGCAGTACTTC
-	TRBV20-1	TRBD2	TRBJ2-1	CSAPTSGNEQFF	TGCAGTGCTCCTACTAGCGGAAATGAGCAGTTCTTC
-	TRBV7-9	TRBD1	TRBJ2-5	CASSLDRQGTQYF	TGTGCCAGCAGCTTGGACAGGCAAGGGACCCAGTACTTC
once	TRBV9	-	TRBJ2-3	CASSEGGEPDTQYF	TGTGCCAGCAGCGAAGGGGGGGAACCAGATACGCAGTATTTT
few	TRBV3-1	-	TRBJ2-7	CASSQRRETYEQYF	TGTGCCAGCAGCCAACGCAGGGAAACCTACGAGCAGTACTTC
-	TRBV10-1	TRBD2	TRBJ2-2	CASSEAAGVGELFF	TGCGCCAGCAGTGAGGCAGCGGGGGTCGGGGAGCTGTTTTTT
-	TRBV3-1	-	TRBJ1-2	CASSQERARAHLGYTF	TGTGCCAGCAGCCAAGAGAGGGCGCGGGCACATTTAGGCTACACCTTC
few	TRBV15	-	TRBJ1-4	CATQYTTNEKLFF	TGTGCCACCCAATATACAACTAATGAAAAACTGTTTTTT
-	TRBV20-1	-	TRBJ2-1	CSIQPYNEQFF	TGCAGTATACAGCCTTACAATGAGCAGTTCTTC
-	TRBV7-9	-	TRBJ1-4	CASSSEPTNEKLFF	TGTGCCAGCAGCTCCGAACCAACTAATGAAAAACTGTTTTTT
few	TRBV2	-	TRBJ1-5	CASSKGHGSNQPQHF	TGTGCCAGCAGTAAGGGACACGGTAGCAATCAGCCCCAGCATTTT
many	TRBV7-9	-	TRBJ2-7	CASSLGRFEQYF	TGTGCCAGCAGCTTAGGGAGGTTCGAGCAGTACTTC
-	TRBV27	-	TRBJ2-7	CASSARLASYYEQYF	TGTGCCAGCAGTGCCCGACTGGCCTCCTACTACGAGCAGTACTTC
few	TRBV12-5	-	TRBJ1-2	CASGVSNYGYTF	TGTGCTAGTGGGGTCAGTAACTATGGCTACACCTTC
-	TRBV4-2	-	TRBJ2-3	CASSQDRSGSTDTQYF	TGTGCCAGCAGCCAAGATCGGAGCGGGAGCACAGATACGCAGTATTTT
many	TRBV15	-	TRBJ2-3	CATSRDYEGTQYF	TGTGCCACCAGCAGAGATTATGAGGGTACGCAGTATTTT
-	TRBV14	-	TRBJ1-1	CATRAPGTEAFF	TGTGCCACCCGTGCCCCTGGCACTGAAGCTTTCTTT
-	TRBV7-2	TRBD1	TRBJ2-5	CASTWGTDNQETQYF	TGTGCCAGCACCTGGGGGACAGACAACCAAGAGACCCAGTACTTC
-	TRBV21-1	-	TRBJ2-2	CASSKSLSGGQRTGELFF	TGTGCCAGCAGCAAATCTTTAAGCGGGGGCCAACGGACCGGGGAGCTGTTTTTT
-	TRBV10-1	-	TRBJ2-1	CASSERSISHEQFF	TGCGCCAGCAGTGAGAGGTCTATATCCCATGAGCAGTTCTTC
-	TRBV12-3/TRBV12-4	TRBD1	TRBJ1-2	CASRGTGNANYGYTF	TGTGCCAGCAGAGGGACAGGCAATGCTAACTATGGCTACACCTTC
-	TRBV3-1	TRBD2	TRBJ2-7	CASSQDRIVTSGRPSGYEQYF	TGTGCCAGCAGCCAAGATAGAATTGTGACTAGCGGGAGGCCCTCTGGATACGAGCAGTACTTC
many	TRBV5-1	TRBD2	TRBJ2-7	CASSSGLAGTSGEQYF	TGCGCCAGCAGCTCCGGACTAGCGGGGACTTCCGGGGAGCAGTACTTC
-	TRBV2	TRBD2	TRBJ2-3	CASGSTSGSADAQYF	TGTGCCAGCGGATCTACTAGCGGGAGTGCAGATGCGCAGTATTTT
few	TRBV7-9	TRBD1	TRBJ1-4	CASSPETGTGEEKLFF	TGTGCCAGCAGTCCTGAGACCGGGACAGGGGAGGAAAAACTGTTTTTT
-	TRBV7-2	TRBD1	TRBJ1-5	CASSPKADRGAQPQHF	TGTGCCAGCAGCCCAAAGGCGGACAGGGGGGCCCAGCCCCAGCATTTT